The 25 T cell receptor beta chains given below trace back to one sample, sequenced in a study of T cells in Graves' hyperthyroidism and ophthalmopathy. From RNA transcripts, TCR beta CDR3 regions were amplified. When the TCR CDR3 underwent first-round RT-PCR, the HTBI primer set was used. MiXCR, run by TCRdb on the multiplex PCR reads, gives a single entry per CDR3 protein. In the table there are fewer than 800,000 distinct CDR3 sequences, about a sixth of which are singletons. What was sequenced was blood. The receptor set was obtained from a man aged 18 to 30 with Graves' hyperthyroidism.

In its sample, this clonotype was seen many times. CDR3 amino acids: CASSLDSEQFF. In DNA form, the CDR3 reads TGCGCCAGCAGCTTGGACAGCGAGCAGTTCTTC. The chain uses TRBV5-1 and TRBJ2-1, with no clear D. V was clipped by 0 bases and J by 10 bases, with 5 bases between them. CDR1 is SGHRS and CDR2 is YFSETQ in the germline V gene. CDR3 length equals 11 residues.

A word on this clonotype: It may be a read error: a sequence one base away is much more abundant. CDR3 sequence: CASSHSSGEARRQYF. As DNA, the CDR3 is TGTGCCAGCAGCCATTCTAGCGGAGAGGCGCGTAGGCAGTATTTT. The chain combines TRBV7-2 with TRBJ2-3; TRBD2 aligns across 7 bases. Unmatched junction bases numbered 16, after V lost 5 bases and J lost 11 bases. Germline V gene lookup returns CDR1 SGHTA and CDR2 FQGNSA. The CDR3 covers 15 residues.

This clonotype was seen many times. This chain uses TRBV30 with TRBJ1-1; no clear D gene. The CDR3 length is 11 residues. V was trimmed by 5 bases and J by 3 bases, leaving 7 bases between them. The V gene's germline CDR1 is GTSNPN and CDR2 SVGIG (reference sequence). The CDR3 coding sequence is TGTGCCTGGTATCCTTACACTGAAGCTTTCTTT. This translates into CAWYPYTEAFF.

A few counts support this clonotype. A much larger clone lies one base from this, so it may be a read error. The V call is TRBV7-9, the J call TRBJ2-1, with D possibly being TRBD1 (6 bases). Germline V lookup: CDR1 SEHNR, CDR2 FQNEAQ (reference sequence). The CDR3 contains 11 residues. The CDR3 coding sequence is TGTGCCAGCAGCCCAGGGGATGAGCAGTCCTTC. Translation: CASSPGDEQSF. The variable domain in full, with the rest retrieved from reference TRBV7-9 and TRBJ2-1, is DTGVSQNPRHKITKRGQNVTFRCDPISEHNRLYWYRQTLGQGPEFLTYFQNEAQLEKSRLLSDRFSAERPKGSFSTLEIQRTEQGDSAMYLCASSPGDEQSFGPGTRLTVL.

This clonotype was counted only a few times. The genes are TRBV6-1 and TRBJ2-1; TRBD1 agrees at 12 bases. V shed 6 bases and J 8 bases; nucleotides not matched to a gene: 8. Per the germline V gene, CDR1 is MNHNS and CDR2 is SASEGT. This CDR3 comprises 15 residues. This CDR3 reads CASRHSGQGADEQFF. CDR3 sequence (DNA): TGTGCCAGCAGACATTCGGGACAGGGGGCAGATGAGCAGTTCTTC.

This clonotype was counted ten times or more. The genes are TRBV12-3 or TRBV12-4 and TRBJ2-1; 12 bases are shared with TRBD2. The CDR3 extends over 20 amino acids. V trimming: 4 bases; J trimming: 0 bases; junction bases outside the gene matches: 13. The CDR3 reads CASSSYAGTSGLYSYNEQFF. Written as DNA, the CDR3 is TGTGCCAGCAGTTCCTACGCCGGGACTAGCGGGCTCTACTCCTACAATGAGCAGTTCTTC.

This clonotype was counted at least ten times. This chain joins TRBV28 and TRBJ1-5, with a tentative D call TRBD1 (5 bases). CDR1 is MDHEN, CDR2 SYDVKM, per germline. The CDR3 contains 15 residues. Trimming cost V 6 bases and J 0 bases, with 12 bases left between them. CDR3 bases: TGTGCCAGCAGCCCCGGGGGGTCTAGCAATCAGCCCCAGCATTTT. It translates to CASSPGGSSNQPQHF.

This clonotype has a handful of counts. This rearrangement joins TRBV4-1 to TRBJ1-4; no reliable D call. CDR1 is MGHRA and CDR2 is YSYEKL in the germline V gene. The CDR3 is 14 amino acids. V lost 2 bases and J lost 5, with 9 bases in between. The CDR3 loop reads CASSQIGLNEKLFF. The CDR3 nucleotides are TGCGCCAGCAGCCAAATAGGGCTGAATGAAAAACTGTTTTTT.

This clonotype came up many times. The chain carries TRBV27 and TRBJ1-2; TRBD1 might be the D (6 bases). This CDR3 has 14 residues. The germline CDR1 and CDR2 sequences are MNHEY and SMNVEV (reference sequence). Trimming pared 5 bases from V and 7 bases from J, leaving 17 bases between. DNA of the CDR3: TGTGCCAGCAGTCTCAAGGGCAGGGGCGGTGGCTACACCTTC. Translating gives CASSLKGRGGGYTF.

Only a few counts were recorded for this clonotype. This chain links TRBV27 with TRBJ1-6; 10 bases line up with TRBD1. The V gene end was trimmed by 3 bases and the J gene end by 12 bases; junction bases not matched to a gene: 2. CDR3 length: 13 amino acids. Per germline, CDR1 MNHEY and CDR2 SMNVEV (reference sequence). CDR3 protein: CASSFRDRGPLHF. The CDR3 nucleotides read TGTGCCAGCAGTTTCCGGGACAGGGGACCCCTCCACTTT.

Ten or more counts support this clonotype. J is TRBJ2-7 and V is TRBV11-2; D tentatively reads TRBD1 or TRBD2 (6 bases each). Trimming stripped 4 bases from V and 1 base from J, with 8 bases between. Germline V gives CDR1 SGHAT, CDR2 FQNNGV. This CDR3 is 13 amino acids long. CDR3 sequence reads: CASSWGASYEQYF. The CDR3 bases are TGTGCCAGCAGCTGGGGGGCATCCTACGAGCAGTACTTC.

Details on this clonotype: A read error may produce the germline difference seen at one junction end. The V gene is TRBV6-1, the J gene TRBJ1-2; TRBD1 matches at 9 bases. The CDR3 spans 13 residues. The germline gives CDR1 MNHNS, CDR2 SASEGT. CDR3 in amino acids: CASSTTGGGGCTF. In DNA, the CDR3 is TGTGCCAGCAGTACGACAGGGGGGGGAGGCTGCACCTTC.

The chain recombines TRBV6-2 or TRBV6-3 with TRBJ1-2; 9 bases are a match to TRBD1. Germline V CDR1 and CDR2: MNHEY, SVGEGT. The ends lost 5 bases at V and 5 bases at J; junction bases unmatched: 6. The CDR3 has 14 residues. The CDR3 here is CASSGTGFQYGYTF. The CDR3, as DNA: TGTGCCAGCAGTGGGACAGGGTTCCAGTATGGCTACACCTTC.

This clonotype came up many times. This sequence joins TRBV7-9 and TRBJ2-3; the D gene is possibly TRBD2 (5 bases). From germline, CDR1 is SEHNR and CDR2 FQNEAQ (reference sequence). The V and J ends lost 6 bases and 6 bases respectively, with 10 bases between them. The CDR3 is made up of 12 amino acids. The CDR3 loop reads CASSSKRDTQYF. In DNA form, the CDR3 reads TGTGCCAGCAGTTCCAAGCGGGATACGCAGTATTTT.

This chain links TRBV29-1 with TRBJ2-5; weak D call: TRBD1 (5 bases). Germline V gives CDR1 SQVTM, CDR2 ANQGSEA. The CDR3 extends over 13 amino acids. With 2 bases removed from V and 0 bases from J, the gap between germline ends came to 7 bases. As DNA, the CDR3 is TGCAGCGTTGAAAGGGGTAACCAAGAGACCCAGTACTTC. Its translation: CSVERGNQETQYF.

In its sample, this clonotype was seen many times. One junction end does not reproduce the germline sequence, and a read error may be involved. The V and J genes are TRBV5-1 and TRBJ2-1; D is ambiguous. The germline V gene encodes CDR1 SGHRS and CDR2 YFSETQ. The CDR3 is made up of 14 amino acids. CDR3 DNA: TGTGCCAGCAGCTTAGGCGGTCTTGACAATGAGCAGTTCTTC. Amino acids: CASSLGGLDNEQFF.

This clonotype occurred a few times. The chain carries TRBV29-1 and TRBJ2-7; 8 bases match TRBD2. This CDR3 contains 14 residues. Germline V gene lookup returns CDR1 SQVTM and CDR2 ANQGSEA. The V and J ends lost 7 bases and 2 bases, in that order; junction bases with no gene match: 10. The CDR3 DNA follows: TGCAGCGCCTTTACTAGCGGTAGGGCCTACGAGCAGTACTTC. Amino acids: CSAFTSGRAYEQYF.

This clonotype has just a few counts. CDR3 sequence (DNA): TGTGCCAGCAGTTACGCGGACAGGCGAAACCCCTCTGCCAAAAACATTCAGTACTTC. Translating it yields CASSYADRRNPSAKNIQYF. The rearrangement joins TRBV6-6 to TRBJ2-4, with 7 bases lining up with TRBD1. Germline lookup yields CDR1 MNHNY and CDR2 SVGAGI (reference sequence). This CDR3 has 19 residues. Trimming removed 2 bases from V and 1 base from J; junction bases left unmatched: 14.

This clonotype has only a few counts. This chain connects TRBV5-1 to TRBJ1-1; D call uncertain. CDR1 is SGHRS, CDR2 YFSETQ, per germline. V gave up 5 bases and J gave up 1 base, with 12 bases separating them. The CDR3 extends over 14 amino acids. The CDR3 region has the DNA TGCGCCAGCAGGAACAATCTGGGGAACACTGAAGCTTTCTTT. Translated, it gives CASRNNLGNTEAFF.

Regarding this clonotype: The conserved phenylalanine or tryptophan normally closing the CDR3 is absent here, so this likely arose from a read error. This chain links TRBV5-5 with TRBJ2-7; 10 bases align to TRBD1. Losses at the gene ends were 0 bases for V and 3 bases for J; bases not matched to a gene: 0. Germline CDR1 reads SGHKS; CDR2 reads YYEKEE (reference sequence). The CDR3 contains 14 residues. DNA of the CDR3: TGTGCCAGCAGCTTGGGGACAGGGGGCTACGAGCAGTACCTC. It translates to CASSLGTGGYEQYL.

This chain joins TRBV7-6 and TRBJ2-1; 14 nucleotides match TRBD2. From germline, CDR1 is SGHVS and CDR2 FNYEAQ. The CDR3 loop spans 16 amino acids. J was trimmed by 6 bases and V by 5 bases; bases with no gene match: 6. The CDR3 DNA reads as TGTGCCAGCAGCGGACGACTAGCGGGAGGGCCCAATGAGCAGTTCTTC. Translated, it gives CASSGRLAGGPNEQFF.

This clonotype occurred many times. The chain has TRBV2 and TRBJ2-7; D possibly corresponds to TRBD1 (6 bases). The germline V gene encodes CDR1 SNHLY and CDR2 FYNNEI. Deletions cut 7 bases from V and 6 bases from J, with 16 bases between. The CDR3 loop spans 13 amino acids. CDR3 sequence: CASKSSQGGEQYF. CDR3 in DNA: TGTGCCAGCAAATCGTCCCAAGGGGGCGAGCAGTACTTC.

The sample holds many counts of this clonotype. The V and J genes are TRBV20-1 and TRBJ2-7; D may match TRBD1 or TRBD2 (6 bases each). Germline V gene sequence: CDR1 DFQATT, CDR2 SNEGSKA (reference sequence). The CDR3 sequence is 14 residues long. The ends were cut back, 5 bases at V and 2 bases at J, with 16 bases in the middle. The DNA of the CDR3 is TGCAGTGCTCCCCCCGGGGGCGCAGCCTACGAGCAGTACTTC. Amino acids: CSAPPGGAAYEQYF.

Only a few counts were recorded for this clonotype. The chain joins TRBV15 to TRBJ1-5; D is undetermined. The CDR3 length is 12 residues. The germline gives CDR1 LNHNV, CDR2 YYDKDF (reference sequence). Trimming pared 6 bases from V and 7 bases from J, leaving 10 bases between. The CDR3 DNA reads TGTGCCACCAGAGCGACTGGGCAGCCCCAGCATTTT. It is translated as CATRATGQPQHF.

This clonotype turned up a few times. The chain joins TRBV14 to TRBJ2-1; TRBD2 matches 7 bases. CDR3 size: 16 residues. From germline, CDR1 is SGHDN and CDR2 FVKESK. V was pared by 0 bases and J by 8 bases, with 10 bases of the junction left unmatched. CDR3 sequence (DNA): TGTGCCAGCAGCCAAGATATGGGCGGGAGAGGGGATGAGCAGTTCTTC. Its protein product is CASSQDMGGRGDEQFF.